Listed here is a single TCR beta chain. What it binds is unknown. This sample is drawn from a study of siplizumab effects on memory and regulatory T cells. General observations from the study: Naive T cells seemed more diverse than memory cells and seemed major alloresponse contributors. Poor capture below about 10^-5 frequency left most alloreactive clones unmapped to unstimulated subsets. No assignable naive or memory phenotype existed for roughly 80-97% of proliferating CD4+ or CD8+ clones. Proliferating Tregs' suppressive function in siplizumab cultures went unconfirmed.

Germline-derived CDR1 and CDR2 are SEHNR and FQNEAQ (reference sequence). The V end was cut by 5 bases, the J end by 2 bases, with 15 bases between. There are 15 residues in the CDR3. Method: immunoSEQ multiplex PCR; TCRdb's copy keeps in-frame clones and lacks some. The data hold nearly 95,000 clones, with 94% observed a single time. The chain employs TRBV7-9 and TRBJ2-5; D is possibly TRBD1 (6 bases). The source of this sequence is a human donor in good health. The sample comprised non-Treg CD4+ T cells sorted from blood. The CDR3 bases are TGTGCCAGCAGCAAACAGGGAGACAGTCAAGAGACCCAGTACTTC. This gives the protein CASSKQGDSQETQYF.